This TCR beta chain was obtained from a study of blood T cell repertoires in COVID-19. Turning to the study itself: Collection of acute and convalescent COVID-19 samples took place in the United States, Italy and Spain. PBMCs, B-cell-depleted T cells, or T cells were the source of the cDNA or gDNA that made up the material.

Original analysis: Amplifying reference gene primers gave estimates of nucleated cell counts. The table came from immunoSEQ multiplex PCR; TCRdb's copy has only in-frame clones and leaves some out. D and trimming were read from the DNA, whereas the V and J calls and clone size are those reported in that table. The table has 270,000 or so clones, almost 90% seen once; the top ten hold roughly 2.2%. Germline CDR1 and CDR2: KGHSH and LQKENI. Trimming shortened V by 0 bases and J by 2 bases, and 10 bases separated the two germline ends. The CDR3 runs 15 residues. This receptor was taken from a woman aged 55-70 years with COVID-19, enrolled during active disease. This chain joins TRBV18 and TRBJ1-2; no clear D. Sequences were obtained from peripheral blood. As DNA, the CDR3 is TGTGCCAGCTCACCACCGACGAGAGGAAACTATGGCTACACCTTC. Translation gives CASSPPTRGNYGYTF.